In its sample, the clone carrying this TCR beta chain was seen a few times. The antigen is not known. Study processing details: TCRs per sample had a median of approximately 98,000 and ranged from 23,224 to 690,600. TCRdb itself ran the RACE reads through MiXCR, one entry per CDR3 protein. These V and J calls derive from TCRdb rather than the authors' analysis. The data show tens of thousands of distinct CDR3 sequences, 9.9% seen once. Time point in this sample: patch test 3, about 24 weeks after DPC sensitization. Treatment noted: therapeutic diphenylcyclopropenone sensitization with weekly scalp DPC. The sample is drawn from a study of human T cells and chemical hapten exposure. At the level of the study: Predominantly women, the patients had alopecia areata, totalis or universalis. Study-wide findings and caveats: PT1 expanded TCR counts correlated positively with patch test score. Relative to controls, expanded TCRs formed significantly more large CDR3 similarity clusters.

CDR3 length: 14 residues. Deletions cut 6 bases from V and 1 base from J, with 12 bases between. Germline assignment: CDR1 SGHAT and CDR2 FQDESV (reference sequence). Sequenced here: whole blood, sampled in connection with sensitization to the hapten diphenylcyclopropenone (DPC). The chain joins TRBV11-1 to TRBJ1-1, with D hard to call. The sequence came from a woman in her 40s with alopecia areata. Some clones in this sample may be carry-over from other donors' samples. The CDR3 spells CASRGGVRNTEAFF. The CDR3, as DNA: TGTGCCAGCAGGGGCGGGGTGAGGAACACTGAAGCTTTCTTT.